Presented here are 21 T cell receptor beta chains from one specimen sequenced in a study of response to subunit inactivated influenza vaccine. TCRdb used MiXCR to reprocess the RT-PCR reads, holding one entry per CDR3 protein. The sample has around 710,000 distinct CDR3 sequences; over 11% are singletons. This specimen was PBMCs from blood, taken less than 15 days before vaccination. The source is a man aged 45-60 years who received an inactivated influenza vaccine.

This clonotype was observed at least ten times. The chain's CDR3 is CASTNWQGGRNTGELFF. The CDR3, as DNA: TGTGCCAGCACCAACTGGCAGGGCGGAAGAAACACCGGGGAGCTGTTTTTT. The chain recombines TRBV6-1 with TRBJ2-2, with D perhaps TRBD1 (5 bases). Germline assignment: CDR1 MNHNS and CDR2 SASEGT. With 7 bases removed from V and 2 bases from J, the gap between germline ends came to 20 bases. The CDR3 is made up of 17 amino acids.

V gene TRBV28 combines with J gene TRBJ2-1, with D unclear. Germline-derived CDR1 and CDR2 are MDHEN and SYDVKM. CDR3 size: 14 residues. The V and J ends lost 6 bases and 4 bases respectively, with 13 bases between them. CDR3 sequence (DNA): TGTGCCAGCAGCCCGCGGTTGGATTACAATGAGCAGTTCTTC. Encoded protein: CASSPRLDYNEQFF. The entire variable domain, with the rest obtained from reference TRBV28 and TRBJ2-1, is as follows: DVKVTQSSRYLVKRTGEKVFLECVQDMDHENMFWYRQDPGLGLRLIYFSYDVKMKEKGDIPEGYSVSREKKERFSLILESASTNQTSMYLCASSPRLDYNEQFFGPGTRLTVL.

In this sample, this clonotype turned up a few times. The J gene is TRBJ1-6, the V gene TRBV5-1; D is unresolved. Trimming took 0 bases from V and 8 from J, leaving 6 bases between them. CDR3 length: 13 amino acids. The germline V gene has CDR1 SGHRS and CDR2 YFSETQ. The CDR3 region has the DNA TGCGCCAGCAGCTTGGAAGAAGATTCACCCCTCCACTTT. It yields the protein CASSLEEDSPLHF.

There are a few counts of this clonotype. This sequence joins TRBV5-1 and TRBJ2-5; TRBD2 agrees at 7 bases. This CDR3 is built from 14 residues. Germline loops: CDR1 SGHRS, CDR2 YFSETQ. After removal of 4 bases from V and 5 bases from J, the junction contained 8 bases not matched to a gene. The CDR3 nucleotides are TGCGCCAGCAGCCATAAGACTAGCATGGAGACCCAGTACTTC. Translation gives CASSHKTSMETQYF.

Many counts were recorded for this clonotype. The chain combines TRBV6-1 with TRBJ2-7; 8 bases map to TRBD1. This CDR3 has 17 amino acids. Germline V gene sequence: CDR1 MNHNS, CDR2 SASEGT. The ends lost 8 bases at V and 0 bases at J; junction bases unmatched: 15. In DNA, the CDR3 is TGTGCCAGCCGCAAGGAGGCAGGGGGCTTCTCCTCCTACGAGCAGTACTTC. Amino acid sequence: CASRKEAGGFSSYEQYF.

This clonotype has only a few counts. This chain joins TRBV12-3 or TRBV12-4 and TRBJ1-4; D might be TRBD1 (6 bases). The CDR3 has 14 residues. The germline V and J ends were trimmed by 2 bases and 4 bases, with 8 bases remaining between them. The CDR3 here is CASSLKQGNEKLFF. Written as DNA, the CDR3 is TGTGCCAGCAGTTTAAAACAGGGTAATGAAAAACTGTTTTTT.

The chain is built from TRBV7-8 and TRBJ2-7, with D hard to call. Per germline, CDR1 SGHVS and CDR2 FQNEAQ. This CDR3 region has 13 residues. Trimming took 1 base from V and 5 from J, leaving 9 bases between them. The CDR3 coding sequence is TGTGCCAGCAGCTTAGGGCCGTTCGACGAGCAGTACTTC. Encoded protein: CASSLGPFDEQYF.

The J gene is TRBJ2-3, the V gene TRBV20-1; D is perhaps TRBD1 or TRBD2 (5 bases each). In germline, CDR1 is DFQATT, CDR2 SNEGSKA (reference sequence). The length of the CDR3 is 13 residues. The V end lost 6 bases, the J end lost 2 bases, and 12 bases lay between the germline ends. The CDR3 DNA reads TGCAGTGCGAGGGGCACCATCACAGATACGCAGTATTTT. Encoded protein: CSARGTITDTQYF.

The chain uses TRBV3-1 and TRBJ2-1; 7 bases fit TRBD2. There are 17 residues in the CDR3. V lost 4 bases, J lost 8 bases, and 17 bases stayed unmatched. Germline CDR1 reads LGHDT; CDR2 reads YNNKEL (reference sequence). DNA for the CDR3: TGTGCCAGCAGCCCCTTTTGGGAGGGCCTGGGAGTCGATGAGCAGTTCTTC. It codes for CASSPFWEGLGVDEQFF.

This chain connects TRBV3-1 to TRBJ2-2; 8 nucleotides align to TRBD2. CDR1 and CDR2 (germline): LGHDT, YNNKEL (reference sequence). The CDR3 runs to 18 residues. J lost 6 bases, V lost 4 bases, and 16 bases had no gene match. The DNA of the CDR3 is TGTGCCAGCAGCCGCCTCGGGGGGGCGGTTCTTGGTGCCGGGGAGCTGTTTTTT. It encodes CASSRLGGAVLGAGELFF.

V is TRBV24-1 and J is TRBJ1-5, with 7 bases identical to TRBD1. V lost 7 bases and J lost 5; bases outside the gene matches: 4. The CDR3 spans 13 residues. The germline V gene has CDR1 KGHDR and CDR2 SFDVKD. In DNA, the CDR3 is TGTGCCACCAGAGACAGGGAGGATCAGCCCCAGCATTTT. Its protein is CATRDREDQPQHF.

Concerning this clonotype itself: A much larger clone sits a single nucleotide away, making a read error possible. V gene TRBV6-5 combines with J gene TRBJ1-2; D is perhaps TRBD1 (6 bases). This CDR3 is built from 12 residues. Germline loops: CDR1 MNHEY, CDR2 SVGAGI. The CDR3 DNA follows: TGTGCCAGCAGCTATACAGGGTTCGGCTACGCCTTC. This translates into CASSYTGFGYAF.

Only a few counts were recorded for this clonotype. The DNA of the CDR3 is TGTGCCAGCAGATTCGCCCCCGGGGGTAATGAAAAACTGTTTTTT. Protein product: CASRFAPGGNEKLFF. The chain carries TRBV5-5 and TRBJ1-4; weak D call: TRBD1 (5 bases). The V end lost 5 bases, the J end lost 4 bases, and 15 bases lay between the germline ends. Germline V gene data show CDR1 as SGHKS and CDR2 as YYEKEE (reference sequence). CDR3 length: 15 amino acids.

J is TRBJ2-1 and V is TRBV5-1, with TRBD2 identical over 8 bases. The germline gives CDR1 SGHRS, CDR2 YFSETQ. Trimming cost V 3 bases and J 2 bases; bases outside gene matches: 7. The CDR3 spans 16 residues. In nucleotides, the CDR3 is TGCGCCAGCAGCTGGGGTGAACTAGCGGCCTACAATGAGCAGTTCTTC. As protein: CASSWGELAAYNEQFF.

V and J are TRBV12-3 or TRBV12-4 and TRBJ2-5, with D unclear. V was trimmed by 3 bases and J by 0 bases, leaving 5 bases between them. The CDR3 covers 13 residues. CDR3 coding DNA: TGTGCCAGCAGTTTGGAAGACCAAGAGACCCAGTACTTC. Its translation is CASSLEDQETQYF.

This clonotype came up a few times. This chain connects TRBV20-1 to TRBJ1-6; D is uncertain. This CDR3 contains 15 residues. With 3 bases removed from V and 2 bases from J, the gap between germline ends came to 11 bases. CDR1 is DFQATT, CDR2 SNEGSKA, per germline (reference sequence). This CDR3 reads CSASTVRPYNSPLHF. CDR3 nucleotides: TGCAGTGCTAGCACAGTGCGACCCTATAATTCACCCCTCCACTTT.

The CDR3 region is CASSLGSGETEAFF. For the CDR3, the DNA is TGTGCCAGCAGCTTGGGGTCAGGGGAAACTGAAGCTTTCTTT. The chain couples TRBV5-5 to TRBJ1-1; D may be TRBD1 (6 bases). V lost 0 bases, J lost 5 bases, and 11 bases lay in between. The germline CDR1 and CDR2 sequences are SGHKS and YYEKEE (reference sequence). The CDR3 is made up of 14 amino acids.

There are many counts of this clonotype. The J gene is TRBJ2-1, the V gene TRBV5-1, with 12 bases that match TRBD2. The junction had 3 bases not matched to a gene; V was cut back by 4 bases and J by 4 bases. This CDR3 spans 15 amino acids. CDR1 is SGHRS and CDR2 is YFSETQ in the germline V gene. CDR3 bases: TGCGCCAGCAGCACTAGCGGGGGGACGTACAATGAGCAGTTCTTC. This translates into CASSTSGGTYNEQFF. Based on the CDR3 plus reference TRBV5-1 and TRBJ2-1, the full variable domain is KAGVTQTPRYLIKTRGQQVTLSCSPISGHRSVSWYQQTPGQGLQFLFEYFSETQRNKGNFPGRFSGRQFSNSRSEMNVSTLELGDSALYLCASSTSGGTYNEQFFGPGTRLTVL.

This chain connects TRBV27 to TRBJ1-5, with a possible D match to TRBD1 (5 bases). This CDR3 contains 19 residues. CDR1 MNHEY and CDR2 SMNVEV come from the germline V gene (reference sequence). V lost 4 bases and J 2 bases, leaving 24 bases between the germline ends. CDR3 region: CASSSGIGSRELRNQPQHF. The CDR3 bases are TGTGCCAGCAGTTCGGGAATTGGATCCAGGGAACTCCGCAATCAGCCCCAGCATTTT.

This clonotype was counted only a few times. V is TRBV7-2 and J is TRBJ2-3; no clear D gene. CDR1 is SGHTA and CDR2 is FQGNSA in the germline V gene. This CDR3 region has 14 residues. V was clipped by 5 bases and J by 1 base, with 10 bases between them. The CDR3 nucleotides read TGTGCCAGCAGCCCGGTGCAGGGCACAGATACGCAGTATTTT. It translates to CASSPVQGTDTQYF.

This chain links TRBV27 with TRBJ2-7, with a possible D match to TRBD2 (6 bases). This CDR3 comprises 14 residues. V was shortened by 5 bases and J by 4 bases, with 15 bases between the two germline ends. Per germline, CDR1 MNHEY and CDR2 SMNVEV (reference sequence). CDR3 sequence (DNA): TGTGCCAGCAGTATATTCGGGAGTGGATACGAGCAGTACTTC. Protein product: CASSIFGSGYEQYF.